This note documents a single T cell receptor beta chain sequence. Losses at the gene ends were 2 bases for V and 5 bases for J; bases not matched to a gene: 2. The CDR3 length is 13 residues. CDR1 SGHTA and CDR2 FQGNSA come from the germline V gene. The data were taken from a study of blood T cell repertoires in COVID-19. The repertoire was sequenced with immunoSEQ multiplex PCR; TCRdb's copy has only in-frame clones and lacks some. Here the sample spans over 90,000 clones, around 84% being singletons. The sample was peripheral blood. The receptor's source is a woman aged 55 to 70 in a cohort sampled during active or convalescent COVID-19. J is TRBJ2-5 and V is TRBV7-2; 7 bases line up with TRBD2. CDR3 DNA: TGTGCCAGCAGCTTACCCGGGGGGGAGACCCAGTACTTC. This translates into CASSLPGGETQYF.